The 12 T cell receptor beta chains reported below all come from one sample, sequenced in a study of blood T cell repertoires in COVID-19. The data were produced by immunoSEQ multiplex PCR, yet TCRdb's version contains in-frame clones alone and is incomplete. The data hold 180,000 or so clones, with around 83% observed a single time. The source material was peripheral blood. These receptors came from a man younger than 35 with acute or convalescent COVID-19.

The V and J genes are TRBV19 and TRBJ2-7; 7 bases line up with TRBD1. The CDR3 runs to 15 residues. J lost 7 bases, V lost 4 bases, and 13 bases had no gene match. The germline gives CDR1 LNHDA, CDR2 SQIVND (reference sequence). Written as DNA, the CDR3 is TGTGCCAGTAGTAGTGGGGACAGTGGATTCGCGGAGCAGTACGTC. Its protein product is CASSSGDSGFAEQYV.

V usage is TRBV30 and J usage is TRBJ1-6, with D unresolved. With 3 bases removed from V and 9 bases from J, the gap between germline ends came to 24 bases. Germline lookup yields CDR1 GTSNPN and CDR2 SVGIG (reference sequence). The CDR3 contains 17 residues. The DNA for the CDR3 is TGTGCCTGGAGGAGTTCGGAACAGCTACTCTCAAGTTCACCCCTCCACTTT. It encodes CAWRSSEQLLSSSPLHF.

J is TRBJ2-1 and V is TRBV9; 8 bases agree with TRBD2. J was trimmed by 0 bases and V by 1 base; bases with no gene match: 3. The CDR3 runs 16 residues. CDR1 is SGDLS, CDR2 YYNGEE, per germline. The CDR3, as DNA: TGTGCCAGCAGCGTAACTAGCGGTAGCTCCTACAATGAGCAGTTCTTC. It yields the protein CASSVTSGSSYNEQFF.

The J gene is TRBJ2-2, the V gene TRBV5-1; TRBD1 aligns across 7 bases. Germline lookup yields CDR1 SGHRS and CDR2 YFSETQ. The length of the CDR3 is 16 residues. Unmatched junction bases numbered 2, after V lost 0 bases and J lost 0 bases. CDR3 bases: TGCGCCAGCAGCTTGGTACAGGGGCCGAACACCGGGGAGCTGTTTTTT. Translating it yields CASSLVQGPNTGELFF.

The CDR3 here is CASKEGPTNEKLFF. The DNA for the CDR3 is TGCGCCAGCAAGGAGGGACCAACTAATGAAAAACTGTTTTTT. The V and J genes are TRBV5-1 and TRBJ1-4, with TRBD1 as a possible D gene (5 bases). CDR3 size: 14 residues. CDR1 and CDR2 from the germline V gene are SGHRS and YFSETQ. The V gene lost 6 bases and the J gene lost 0 bases, with 9 bases spanning the gap.

The DNA for the CDR3 is TGTGCCAGCTCACCCACCCTGGTCGGGGAGCAGTACTTC. The encoded protein is CASSPTLVGEQYF. The V call is TRBV6-5, the J call TRBJ2-7; no definite D call. V was pared by 8 bases and J by 7 bases, with 18 bases between. Germline CDR1 MNHEY, CDR2 SVGAGI. This CDR3 is 13 amino acids long.

The V call is TRBV30, the J call TRBJ2-7; 8 bases agree with TRBD2. The CDR3 consists of 16 residues. Per the germline V gene, CDR1 is GTSNPN and CDR2 is SVGIG (reference sequence). Trimming removed 3 bases from V and 3 bases from J; junction bases left unmatched: 13. DNA of the CDR3: TGTGCCTGGAGACGGTCCCTCGGGAGGGGCTACTACGAGCAGTACTTC. Translating gives CAWRRSLGRGYYEQYF.

The chain is built from TRBV10-1 and TRBJ2-5; D is undetermined. Germline V gene data show CDR1 as WNHNN and CDR2 as SYGVQD (reference sequence). The CDR3 runs 14 residues. Trimming pared 0 bases from V and 1 base from J, leaving 6 bases between. This CDR3 is CASSESGSQETQYF. CDR3 sequence (DNA): TGCGCCAGCAGTGAGTCGGGCAGCCAAGAGACCCAGTACTTC.

Only a few counts were recorded for this clone. This rearrangement joins TRBV29-1 to TRBJ2-5, with TRBD1 matching 8 bases. Germline CDR1 is SQVTM and CDR2 is ANQGSEA. The ends lost 5 bases at V and 6 bases at J; junction bases unmatched: 11. CDR3 length equals 14 residues. CDR3 residues: CSVPQTGAVKTQYF. The CDR3 nucleotides are TGCAGCGTTCCACAGACAGGGGCGGTGAAGACCCAGTACTTC.

V gene TRBV28 combines with J gene TRBJ1-5; D is possibly TRBD1 (5 bases). V was shortened by 3 bases and J by 2 bases, with 14 bases between the two germline ends. Germline V CDR1 and CDR2: MDHEN, SYDVKM. The CDR3 loop spans 16 amino acids. CDR3 nucleotide sequence: TGTGCCAGCAGTTTGCCCCTGGGGGGGGGCAATCAGCCCCAGCATTTT. This sequence encodes CASSLPLGGGNQPQHF.

The chain recombines TRBV9 with TRBJ2-5; 9 bases line up with TRBD2. CDR1 and CDR2 from the germline V gene are SGDLS and YYNGEE. V gave up 3 bases and J gave up 2 bases; unmatched junction bases: 8. The CDR3 length is 16 residues. CDR3 in amino acids: CASSAVGAGGQETQYF. The CDR3 DNA reads as TGTGCCAGCAGCGCAGTGGGAGCGGGAGGACAAGAGACCCAGTACTTC. Using reference TRBV9 and TRBJ2-5 for the parts outside the CDR3, the full variable domain is DSGVTQTPKHLITATGQRVTLRCSPRSGDLSVYWYQQSLDQGLQFLIQYYNGEERAKGNILERFSAQQFPDLHSELNLSSLELGDSALYFCASSAVGAGGQETQYFGPGTRLLVL.

The chain has TRBV19 and TRBJ1-5; D unresolved. Trimming took 3 bases from V and 3 from J, leaving 12 bases between them. Germline values: CDR1 LNHDA, CDR2 SQIVND (reference sequence). The CDR3 covers 15 residues. The CDR3 region is CASSISWPVNQPQHF. The CDR3 DNA reads TGTGCCAGTAGTATCAGTTGGCCCGTCAATCAGCCCCAGCATTTT.